Listed below are T cell receptor beta chains from one sample, sequenced in a study of shared clonotypes between healthy human individuals. Libraries were prepared by immunoSEQ multiplex PCR; TCRdb keeps only in-frame clonotypes and omits some of them. The table lists about 490,000 clones, about 82% of them singletons. The sequenced sample was PBMCs. The origin of the receptors is a woman aged 40-49 years in good health. Some clones in this sample may be carry-over from other donors' samples. CDR3s include the opening cysteine and the closing phenylalanine or tryptophan. Each record gives: V gene, D gene, J gene, clone size, CDR3 protein, CDR3 DNA. A D gene is named only where the DNA matches it firmly. Not all rows give a size; the values are once, few, many and, for expanded clones, a class.

>TRBV6-6|-|TRBJ2-7|few
CASSPGTSFSYEQYF
TGTGCCAGCAGTCCGGGAACATCCTTCTCCTACGAGCAGTACTTC
>TRBV5-4|TRBD1|TRBJ1-1|-
CASSPGQGYTEAFF
TGTGCCAGCAGCCCGGGACAGGGCTACACTGAAGCTTTCTTT
>TRBV27|-|TRBJ2-2|-
CASRRGRNTGELFF
TGTGCCAGCAGGAGGGGGAGGAACACCGGGGAGCTGTTTTTT
>TRBV5-1|TRBD1|TRBJ2-7|-
CASSSGQTLYEQYF
TGCGCCAGCAGCTCGGGACAGACCCTCTACGAGCAGTACTTC
>TRBV7-2|TRBD1|TRBJ2-5|-
CASSLARSTAGGTQYF
TGTGCCAGCAGCTTGGCTCGGTCCACGGCAGGGGGGACCCAGTACTTC
>TRBV11-2|TRBD1|TRBJ2-7|-
CASSSDREIYEQYF
TGTGCCAGCAGCTCGGACAGGGAAATATACGAGCAGTACTTC
>TRBV5-1|-|TRBJ1-1|once
CASSLARMNTEAFF
TGCGCCAGCAGCTTGGCCAGGATGAACACTGAAGCTTTCTTT
>TRBV9|-|TRBJ1-5|once
CASSLGGLGQPQHF
TGTGCCAGCAGCCTAGGAGGGCTTGGTCAGCCCCAGCATTTT
>TRBV14|TRBD2|TRBJ2-1|-
CASSQVLSGSEQFF
TGTGCCAGCAGCCAAGTTTTAAGCGGGAGTGAGCAGTTCTTC
>TRBV11-2|TRBD2|TRBJ2-2|-
CASSSMTSPSNGELFF
TGTGCCAGCAGCTCGATGACTAGCCCCAGCAACGGGGAGCTGTTTTTT
>TRBV30|-|TRBJ1-1|-
CAWTQQMRVSPAFF
TGTGCCTGGACCCAACAAATGAGGGTATCTCCAGCTTTCTTT
>TRBV30|-|TRBJ2-3|once
CAWSPPTDTQCF
TGTGCCTGGAGCCCCCCCACAGATACGCAGTGTTTT
>TRBV27|TRBD2|TRBJ2-1|-
CASQGLARHNEQFF
TGTGCCAGCCAAGGACTAGCGAGACACAATGAGCAGTTCTTC
>TRBV9|TRBD2|TRBJ2-5|-
CASSLGLAAETQYF
TGTGCCAGCAGCTTGGGACTAGCGGCAGAGACCCAGTACTTC
>TRBV4-2|-|TRBJ1-4|-
CASSQEAGFNEKLFF
TGTGCCAGCAGCCAAGAGGCAGGTTTTAATGAAAAACTGTTTTTT
>TRBV4-2|-|TRBJ2-5|few
CASSQDFGRETQYF
TGTGCCAGCAGCCAAGATTTCGGGAGAGAGACCCAGTACTTC
>TRBV6-1|-|TRBJ1-5|many
CASSEQDSNQPQHF
TGTGCCAGCAGTGAACAGGATAGCAATCAGCCCCAGCATTTT
>TRBV5-1|TRBD2|TRBJ2-7|-
CASSSSSGYEQYF
TGCGCCAGCAGCTCCTCTAGCGGATACGAGCAGTACTTC
>TRBV6-5|TRBD2|TRBJ2-7|-
CASRWMGGDEQYF
TGTGCCAGCAGGTGGATGGGGGGGGACGAGCAGTACTTC
>TRBV6-5|-|TRBJ2-3|-
CASSYSIRVDTQYF
TGTGCCAGCAGTTACTCGATCAGGGTAGATACGCAGTATTTT
>TRBV15|-|TRBJ1-4|-
CATSRETGRHEKLFF
TGTGCCACCAGCAGAGAGACAGGCCGACATGAAAAACTGTTTTTT
>TRBV7-8|TRBD1|TRBJ2-1|-
CASSLAPDRWQFF
TGTGCCAGCAGCTTAGCGCCGGACAGGTGGCAGTTCTTC
>TRBV5-1|-|TRBJ2-7|-
CASSLGPGHEQYF
TGCGCCAGCAGCTTGGGACCAGGCCACGAGCAGTACTTC
>TRBV6-6|TRBD2|TRBJ2-3|-
CASSPWTSLSTQYF
TGTGCCAGCAGTCCTTGGACTAGCCTGAGTACGCAGTATTTT
>TRBV18|-|TRBJ2-1|-
CASSPLSGSYNEQFF
TGTGCCAGCTCACCACTTAGCGGCTCCTACAATGAGCAGTTCTTC
>TRBV9|-|TRBJ2-2|-
CASSVVGVDHGELFF
TGTGCCAGCAGCGTAGTTGGAGTAGATCACGGGGAGCTGTTTTTT
>TRBV7-8|-|TRBJ1-2|-
CASSPIRGETNYGYTF
TGTGCCAGCAGCCCCATCAGGGGCGAGACCAACTATGGCTACACCTTC
>TRBV11-2|-|TRBJ2-2|-
CASSYQGDGELFF
TGTGCCAGCAGCTACCAGGGCGACGGGGAGCTGTTTTTT
>TRBV27|TRBD1|TRBJ1-1|-
CASSFGGDRMNTEAFF
TGTGCCAGCAGTTTTGGCGGGGACAGGATGAACACTGAAGCTTTCTTT
>TRBV28|-|TRBJ1-2|few
CASSLRHHYGYTF
TGTGCCAGCAGTTTGAGACACCACTATGGCTACACCTTC
>TRBV10-3|-|TRBJ2-5|-
CAISELETQYF
TGTGCCATCAGTGAGTTGGAGACCCAGTACTTC
>TRBV6-6|-|TRBJ2-1|few
CASRLTGQTYNEQFF
TGTGCCAGCAGACTAACCGGACAAACGTACAATGAGCAGTTCTTC
>TRBV18|-|TRBJ2-7|-
CASSRDFSYEQYF
TGTGCCAGCTCGCGGGACTTCTCCTACGAGCAGTACTTC
>TRBV29-1|-|TRBJ1-3|few
CSVAGTILSGNTIYF
TGCAGCGTCGCCGGGACAATCCTTTCTGGAAACACCATATATTTT
>TRBV13|TRBD2|TRBJ2-7|-
CASSLEASGYEQYF
TGTGCCAGCAGCTTAGAGGCTAGCGGCTACGAGCAGTACTTC
>TRBV5-1|-|TRBJ2-5|-
CASSFGQETQYF
TGCGCCAGCAGCTTCGGGCAAGAGACCCAGTACTTC
>TRBV4-1|-|TRBJ1-2|-
CASSQGWNLNYGYTF
TGCGCCAGCAGCCAAGGTTGGAATCTTAACTATGGCTACACCTTC
>TRBV4-2|TRBD2|TRBJ2-7|-
CASSHRLAEYEQYF
TGTGCCAGCAGCCACCGACTAGCGGAGTACGAGCAGTACTTC
>TRBV6-6|-|TRBJ2-2|few
CASTREEYWELFF
TGTGCCAGCACCCGAGAAGAGTATTGGGAGCTGTTTTTT
>TRBV18|TRBD2|TRBJ2-3|-
CASSLLAGGTDTQYF
TGTGCCAGCTCACTCTTAGCGGGGGGCACAGATACGCAGTATTTT
>TRBV9|TRBD2|TRBJ2-1|once
CASSETSGRAYNEQFF
TGTGCCAGCAGCGAGACTAGCGGGAGAGCATACAATGAGCAGTTCTTC
>TRBV28|TRBD2|TRBJ2-3|-
CASLTYSGRSDTQYF
TGTGCCAGCCTTACTTATAGCGGGAGATCGGATACGCAGTATTTT
>TRBV5-1|-|TRBJ1-4|many
CASSFSTSNEKLFF
TGCGCCAGCAGCTTTTCAACTTCCAATGAAAAACTGTTTTTT
>TRBV5-8|-|TRBJ1-5|-
CASSLDKGQPQHF
TGTGCCAGCAGCCTAGATAAGGGCCAGCCCCAGCATTTT
>TRBV4-2|-|TRBJ1-5|-
CASSQDWANGNQPQHF
TGTGCCAGCAGCCAAGATTGGGCGAATGGCAATCAGCCCCAGCATTTT
>TRBV5-1|-|TRBJ1-3|-
CASSFGQGNTIYF
TGCGCCAGCAGCTTCGGGCAGGGAAACACCATATATTTT
>TRBV14|-|TRBJ2-5|-
CASSQGRAFQETQYF
TGTGCCAGCAGCCAAGGCCGAGCGTTCCAAGAGACCCAGTACTTC
>TRBV2|-|TRBJ2-6|-
CASSDRAGANVLTF
TGTGCCAGCAGTGACAGGGCTGGGGCCAACGTCCTGACTTTC
>TRBV7-7|-|TRBJ2-6|-
CASSSFHLNRDGSGANVLTF
TGTGCTAGCAGCTCCTTCCATTTGAACAGGGACGGTTCTGGGGCCAACGTCCTGACTTTC
>TRBV10-2|-|TRBJ2-1|-
CASRIARNNEQFF
TGCGCCAGCAGAATAGCGCGAAACAATGAGCAGTTCTTC
>TRBV5-6|TRBD1|TRBJ2-2|-
CASSTPGQQNTGELFF
TGTGCCAGCAGCACCCCGGGACAGCAGAACACCGGGGAGCTGTTTTTT
>TRBV5-4|TRBD1|TRBJ2-1|-
CASSRGGIKYIEQFF
TGTGCCAGCAGCCGAGGGGGCATCAAATATATTGAGCAGTTCTTC
>TRBV4-2|-|TRBJ2-1|few
CASSLYGQQSPFF
TGTGCCAGCAGCCTTTATGGACAGCAAAGTCCGTTCTTC
>TRBV30|TRBD2|TRBJ2-6|-
CAWSRARTSAPSGANVLTF
TGTGCCTGGAGTCGAGCACGGACTAGCGCCCCCTCTGGGGCCAACGTCCTGACTTTC
>TRBV11-3|-|TRBJ2-1|few
CASSLDRRGEQFF
TGTGCCAGCAGCTTAGATCGGAGGGGTGAGCAGTTCTTC
>TRBV6-1|-|TRBJ2-7|few
CASSSQGYEQYF
TGTGCCAGCAGTTCCCAGGGCTACGAGCAGTACTTC